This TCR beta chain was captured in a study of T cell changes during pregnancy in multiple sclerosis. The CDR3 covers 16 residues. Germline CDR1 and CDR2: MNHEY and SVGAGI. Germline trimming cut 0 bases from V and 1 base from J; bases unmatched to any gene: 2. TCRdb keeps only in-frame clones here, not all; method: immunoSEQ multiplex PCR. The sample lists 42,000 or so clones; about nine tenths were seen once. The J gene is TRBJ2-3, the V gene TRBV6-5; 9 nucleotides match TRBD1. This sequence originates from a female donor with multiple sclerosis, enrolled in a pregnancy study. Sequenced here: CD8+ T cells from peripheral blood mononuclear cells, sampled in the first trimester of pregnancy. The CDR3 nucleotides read TGTGCCAGCAGTTACTCTAGACAGGGGGGCACAGATACGCAGTATTTT. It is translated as CASSYSRQGGTDTQYF.